A selection of T cell receptor beta chains follows, all from one sample in a study of T cell responses to AZD1222 COVID-19 vaccine. Clones were read by immunoSEQ multiplex PCR, and TCRdb kept only the in-frame ones, dropping some. The sample has fewer than 200,000 clones; about 90% are singletons. Sequencing used peripheral blood, obtained on day 0 of AZD1222 vaccination. The receptors come from an adult in good health. The CDR3 runs from the conserved cysteine through the conserved F or W. Each record gives: D gene, clone size, V gene, J gene, CDR3 protein, CDR3 DNA. A D gene is named only where the DNA matches it firmly. The listing skips clone size in some rows; elsewhere it reads once, few, many or a size class.

D gene: -; clone size: -; V gene: TRBV9; J gene: TRBJ1-2; CDR3 protein: CASSVGEKDGYTF; CDR3 DNA: TGTGCCAGCAGCGTAGGGGAGAAGGATGGCTACACCTTC
D gene: -; clone size: -; V gene: TRBV7-2; J gene: TRBJ1-6; CDR3 protein: CASSLRGENSPLHF; CDR3 DNA: TGTGCCAGCAGCCTCCGTGGGGAGAATTCACCCCTCCACTTT
D gene: -; clone size: -; V gene: TRBV7-9; J gene: TRBJ1-1; CDR3 protein: CASSLDTEAFF; CDR3 DNA: TGTGCCAGCAGCTTGGACACTGAAGCTTTCTTT
D gene: -; clone size: -; V gene: TRBV6-5; J gene: TRBJ1-5; CDR3 protein: CASSDTSAQHF; CDR3 DNA: TGTGCCAGCAGCGACACTTCAGCCCAGCATTTT
D gene: -; clone size: -; V gene: TRBV6-2/TRBV6-3; J gene: TRBJ2-3; CDR3 protein: CASSYIRDTQYF; CDR3 DNA: TGTGCCAGCAGTTACATTAGAGATACGCAGTATTTT
D gene: -; clone size: -; V gene: TRBV6-2/TRBV6-3; J gene: TRBJ1-1; CDR3 protein: CASSAPWDPNTEAFF; CDR3 DNA: TGTGCCAGCAGTGCACCATGGGACCCGAACACTGAAGCTTTCTTT
D gene: -; clone size: once; V gene: TRBV30; J gene: TRBJ1-6; CDR3 protein: CAWSVGQSNSPLHF; CDR3 DNA: TGTGCCTGGAGTGTAGGACAGAGCAATTCACCCCTCCACTTT
D gene: TRBD1; clone size: -; V gene: TRBV10-3; J gene: TRBJ2-7; CDR3 protein: CAISSDRGSYEQYF; CDR3 DNA: TGTGCCATCAGTTCCGACAGGGGAAGTTACGAGCAGTACTTC
D gene: -; clone size: -; V gene: TRBV7-9; J gene: TRBJ2-3; CDR3 protein: CASIRGPSVTDTQYF; CDR3 DNA: TGTGCCAGCATTCGTGGTCCTAGCGTTACAGATACGCAGTATTTT
D gene: -; clone size: -; V gene: TRBV6-2/TRBV6-3; J gene: TRBJ1-2; CDR3 protein: CASSPSGLFEGYTF; CDR3 DNA: TGTGCCAGCAGCCCTTCCGGACTTTTCGAAGGCTACACCTTC
D gene: -; clone size: -; V gene: TRBV7-9; J gene: TRBJ2-7; CDR3 protein: CASSLRRGQKGEQYF; CDR3 DNA: TGTGCCAGCAGCTTAAGGCGGGGACAAAAGGGCGAGCAGTACTTC
D gene: -; clone size: -; V gene: TRBV27; J gene: TRBJ1-1; CDR3 protein: CASSFAGHTEAFF; CDR3 DNA: TGTGCCAGCAGTTTCGCCGGACACACTGAAGCTTTCTTT
D gene: -; clone size: -; V gene: TRBV10-3; J gene: TRBJ1-4; CDR3 protein: CAISEGATNEKLFF; CDR3 DNA: TGTGCCATCAGTGAGGGGGCGACTAATGAAAAACTGTTTTTT
D gene: -; clone size: -; V gene: TRBV6-1; J gene: TRBJ1-1; CDR3 protein: CASSERGGIEAFF; CDR3 DNA: TGTGCCAGCAGTGAACGTGGAGGGATTGAAGCTTTCTTT
D gene: TRBD2; clone size: -; V gene: TRBV27; J gene: TRBJ2-3; CDR3 protein: CASKSGGYTDTQYF; CDR3 DNA: TGTGCCAGCAAAAGCGGGGGGTACACAGATACGCAGTATTTT
D gene: TRBD2; clone size: once; V gene: TRBV28; J gene: TRBJ2-7; CDR3 protein: CASSIGLAGAYEQYF; CDR3 DNA: TGTGCCAGCAGTATTGGTCTAGCGGGAGCCTACGAGCAGTACTTC
D gene: -; clone size: -; V gene: TRBV7-2; J gene: TRBJ2-2; CDR3 protein: CASSLVPGANTGELFF; CDR3 DNA: TGTGCCAGCAGCTTAGTTCCGGGGGCGAACACCGGGGAGCTGTTTTTT
D gene: TRBD1; clone size: -; V gene: TRBV27; J gene: TRBJ2-7; CDR3 protein: CASSFGTAPLEQYF; CDR3 DNA: TGTGCCAGCAGCTTTGGGACAGCCCCCCTCGAGCAGTACTTC
D gene: TRBD1; clone size: -; V gene: TRBV9; J gene: TRBJ1-4; CDR3 protein: CASSVGQGNEKLFF; CDR3 DNA: TGTGCCAGCAGCGTAGGACAGGGGAATGAAAAACTGTTTTTT
D gene: -; clone size: -; V gene: TRBV4-3; J gene: TRBJ1-6; CDR3 protein: CASSQEQQGRGSPLHF; CDR3 DNA: TGCGCCAGCAGCCAAGAACAGCAGGGGAGGGGTTCACCCCTCCACTTT
D gene: -; clone size: -; V gene: TRBV27; J gene: TRBJ1-5; CDR3 protein: CASSWQGDGQPQHF; CDR3 DNA: TGTGCCAGCAGTTGGCAGGGTGACGGTCAGCCCCAGCATTTT
D gene: -; clone size: few; V gene: TRBV2; J gene: TRBJ1-1; CDR3 protein: CASNKNRGRTEAFF; CDR3 DNA: TGTGCCAGCAACAAAAATAGGGGTCGCACTGAAGCTTTCTTT
D gene: -; clone size: -; V gene: TRBV5-4; J gene: TRBJ1-1; CDR3 protein: CASNNGGTEAFF; CDR3 DNA: TGTGCCAGCAACAATGGGGGAACTGAAGCTTTCTTT
D gene: -; clone size: -; V gene: TRBV27; J gene: TRBJ1-1; CDR3 protein: CASSLSRVYTEAFF; CDR3 DNA: TGTGCCAGCAGTTTATCTCGGGTTTACACTGAAGCTTTCTTT
D gene: TRBD1; clone size: -; V gene: TRBV7-9; J gene: TRBJ1-1; CDR3 protein: CASSPETGANTEAFF; CDR3 DNA: TGTGCCAGCAGCCCGGAGACAGGGGCGAACACTGAAGCTTTCTTT
D gene: -; clone size: -; V gene: TRBV27; J gene: TRBJ2-7; CDR3 protein: CASSLRDHSYEQYF; CDR3 DNA: TGTGCCAGCAGCCTCCGGGACCACTCCTACGAGCAGTACTTC
D gene: -; clone size: -; V gene: TRBV5-1; J gene: TRBJ2-1; CDR3 protein: CASSLDQYNEQFF; CDR3 DNA: TGCGCCAGCAGCTTGGACCAATACAATGAGCAGTTCTTC
D gene: TRBD1; clone size: -; V gene: TRBV25-1; J gene: TRBJ1-6; CDR3 protein: CASSHRDRGGSPLHF; CDR3 DNA: TGTGCCAGCAGTCACCGGGACAGGGGCGGTTCACCCCTCCACTTT
D gene: -; clone size: few; V gene: TRBV7-2; J gene: TRBJ2-2; CDR3 protein: CASSVTGNTGELFF; CDR3 DNA: TGTGCCAGCAGCGTGACAGGGAACACCGGGGAGCTGTTTTTT
D gene: TRBD1; clone size: -; V gene: TRBV10-2; J gene: TRBJ1-5; CDR3 protein: CASSDPGTGTQPQHF; CDR3 DNA: TGCGCCAGCAGTGATCCCGGGACAGGGACTCAGCCCCAGCATTTT
D gene: TRBD2; clone size: -; V gene: TRBV11-1; J gene: TRBJ2-1; CDR3 protein: CASSSSRDYQYNEQFF; CDR3 DNA: TGTGCCAGCAGCTCAAGCCGGGACTACCAATACAATGAGCAGTTCTTC